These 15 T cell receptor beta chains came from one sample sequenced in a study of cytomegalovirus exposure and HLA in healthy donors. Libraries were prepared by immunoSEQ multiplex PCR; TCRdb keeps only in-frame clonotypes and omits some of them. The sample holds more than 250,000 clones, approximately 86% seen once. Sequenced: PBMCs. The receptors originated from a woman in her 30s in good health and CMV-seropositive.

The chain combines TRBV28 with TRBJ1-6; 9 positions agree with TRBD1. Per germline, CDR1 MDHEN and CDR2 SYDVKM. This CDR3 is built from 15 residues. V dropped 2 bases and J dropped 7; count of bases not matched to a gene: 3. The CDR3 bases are TGTGCCAGCAGTTTAGGAGGACAGGGGAATTCACCCCTCCACTTT. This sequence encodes CASSLGGQGNSPLHF.

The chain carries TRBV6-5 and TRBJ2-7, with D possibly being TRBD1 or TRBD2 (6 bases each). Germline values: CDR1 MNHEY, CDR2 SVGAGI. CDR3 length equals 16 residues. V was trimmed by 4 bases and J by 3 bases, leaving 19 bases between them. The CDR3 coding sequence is TGTGCCAGCAGTTTATTACACGGGGGCTTTGGCTACGAGCAGTACTTC. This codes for CASSLLHGGFGYEQYF.

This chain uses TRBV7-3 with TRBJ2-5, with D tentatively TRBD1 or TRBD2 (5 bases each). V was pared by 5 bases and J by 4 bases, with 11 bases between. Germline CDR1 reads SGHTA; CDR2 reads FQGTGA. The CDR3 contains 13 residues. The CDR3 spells CASSPGGPETQYF. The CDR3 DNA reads TGTGCCAGCAGCCCTGGGGGTCCAGAGACCCAGTACTTC.

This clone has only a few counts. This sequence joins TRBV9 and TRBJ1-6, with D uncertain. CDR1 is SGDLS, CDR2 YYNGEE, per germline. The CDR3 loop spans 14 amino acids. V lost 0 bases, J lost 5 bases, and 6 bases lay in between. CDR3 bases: TGTGCCAGCAGCGTAGACCCCAATAATTCACCCCTCCACTTT. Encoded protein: CASSVDPNNSPLHF.

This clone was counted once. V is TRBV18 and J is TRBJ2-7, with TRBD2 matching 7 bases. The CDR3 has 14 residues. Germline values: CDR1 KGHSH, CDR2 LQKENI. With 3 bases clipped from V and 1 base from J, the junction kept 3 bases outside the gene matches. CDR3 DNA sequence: TGTGCCAGCTCACCCTTTAGCGGGTCCTACGAGCAGTACTTC. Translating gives CASSPFSGSYEQYF. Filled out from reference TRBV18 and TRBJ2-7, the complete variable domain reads NAGVMQNPRHLVRRRGQEARLRCSPMKGHSHVYWYRQLPEEGLKFMVYLQKENIIDESGMPKERFSAEFPKEGPSILRIQQVVRGDSAAYFCASSPFSGSYEQYFGPGTRLTVT.

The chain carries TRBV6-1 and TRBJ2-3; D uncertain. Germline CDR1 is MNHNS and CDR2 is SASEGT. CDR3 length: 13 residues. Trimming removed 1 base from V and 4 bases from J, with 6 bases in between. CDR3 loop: CASSEGPPDTQYF. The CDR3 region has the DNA TGTGCCAGCAGTGAAGGGCCCCCAGATACGCAGTATTTT.

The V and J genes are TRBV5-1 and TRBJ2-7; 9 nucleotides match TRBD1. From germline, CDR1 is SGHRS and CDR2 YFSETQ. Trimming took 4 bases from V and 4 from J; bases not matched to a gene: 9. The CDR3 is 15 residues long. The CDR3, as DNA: TGCGCCAGCAGCCTGGGGACAGGGCCTCCGTACGAGCAGTACTTC. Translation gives CASSLGTGPPYEQYF.

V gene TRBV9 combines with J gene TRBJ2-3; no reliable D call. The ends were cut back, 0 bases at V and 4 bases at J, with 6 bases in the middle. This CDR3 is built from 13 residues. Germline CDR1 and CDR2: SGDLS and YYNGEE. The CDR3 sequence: CASSVAKSDTQYF. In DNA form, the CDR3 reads TGTGCCAGCAGCGTAGCTAAGTCAGATACGCAGTATTTT.

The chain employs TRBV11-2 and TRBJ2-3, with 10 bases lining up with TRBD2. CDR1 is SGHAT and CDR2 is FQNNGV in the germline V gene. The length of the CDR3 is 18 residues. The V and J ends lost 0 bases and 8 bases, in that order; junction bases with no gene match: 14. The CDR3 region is CASSLDRGLAGVQGTQYF. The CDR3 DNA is TGTGCCAGCAGCTTAGATCGGGGGCTAGCGGGAGTTCAGGGTACGCAGTATTTT.

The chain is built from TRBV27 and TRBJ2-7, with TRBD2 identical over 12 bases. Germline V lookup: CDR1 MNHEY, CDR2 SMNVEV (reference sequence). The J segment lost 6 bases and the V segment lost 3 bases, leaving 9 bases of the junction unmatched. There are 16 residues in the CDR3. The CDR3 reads CASSFGLAGGQTEQYF. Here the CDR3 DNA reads TGTGCCAGCAGTTTCGGGCTAGCGGGAGGGCAAACCGAGCAGTACTTC.

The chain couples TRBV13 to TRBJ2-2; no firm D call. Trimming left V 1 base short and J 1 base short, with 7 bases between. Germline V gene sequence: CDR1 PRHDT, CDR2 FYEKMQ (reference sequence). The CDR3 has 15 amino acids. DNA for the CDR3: TGTGCCAGCAGCTTAGCTTGGCAGAACACCGGGGAGCTGTTTTTT. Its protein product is CASSLAWQNTGELFF.

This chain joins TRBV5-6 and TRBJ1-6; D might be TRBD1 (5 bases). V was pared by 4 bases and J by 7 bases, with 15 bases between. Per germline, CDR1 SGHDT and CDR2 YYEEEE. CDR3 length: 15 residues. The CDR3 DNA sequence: TGTGCCAGCAGCCTCCCGACAGAAGTAAATTCACCCCTCCACTTT. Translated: CASSLPTEVNSPLHF. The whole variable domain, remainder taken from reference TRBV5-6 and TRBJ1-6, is DAGVTQSPTHLIKTRGQQVTLRCSPKSGHDTVSWYQQALGQGPQFIFQYYEEEERQRGNFPDRFSGHQFPNYSSELNVNALLLGDSALYLCASSLPTEVNSPLHFGNGTRLTVT.

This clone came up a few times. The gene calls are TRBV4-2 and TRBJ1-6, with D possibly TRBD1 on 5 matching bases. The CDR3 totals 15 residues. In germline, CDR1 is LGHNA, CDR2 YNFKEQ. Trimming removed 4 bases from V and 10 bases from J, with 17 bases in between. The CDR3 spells CASSPPGTLGSPLHF. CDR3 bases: TGTGCCAGCAGCCCCCCCGGGACGCTGGGATCACCCCTCCACTTT.

CDR3 in amino acids: CASSFENQPQHF. In nucleotides, the CDR3 is TGTGCCAGCAGCTTTGAGAATCAGCCCCAGCATTTT. The chain links TRBV5-8 to TRBJ1-5; the D is unclear. Germline CDR1 is SGHTS and CDR2 is YDEGEE. Trimming took 2 bases from V and 4 from J, leaving 4 bases between them. This CDR3 comprises 12 residues.

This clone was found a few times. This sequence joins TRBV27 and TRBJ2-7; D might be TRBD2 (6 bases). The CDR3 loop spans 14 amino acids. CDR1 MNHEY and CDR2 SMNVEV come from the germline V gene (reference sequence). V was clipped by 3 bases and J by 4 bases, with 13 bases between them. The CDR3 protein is CASSLGTSIYEQYF. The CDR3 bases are TGTGCCAGCAGTTTGGGGACTTCAATATACGAGCAGTACTTC.